The entry that follows covers one T cell receptor (beta chain) sequence. In the authors' methods: Nucleated cell number was recorded as an estimate derived from reference gene primer amplification. Generated by immunoSEQ multiplex PCR, the TCRdb table keeps only in-frame clones and is missing some. Clonal size and the V and J genes are those of that table, whereas D and trimming came from the DNA. The table lists about 150,000 clones, 75% to 85% of them singletons. The data originate from a study of blood T cell repertoires in COVID-19. Overall study context: Samples of COVID-19 (acute and convalescent) were obtained from the United States, Italy and Spain.

Germline loops: CDR1 KGHDR, CDR2 SFDVKD. Trimming cost V 1 base and J 6 bases, with 11 bases left between them. The CDR3 has 15 residues. Recruited during active infection, patients (from Seattle) were subsequently followed longitudinally. The sequencing sample was made of peripheral blood. The source is a woman aged 60-75 years with COVID-19, enrolled during active disease. The V call is TRBV24-1, the J call TRBJ2-2; a possible D gene is TRBD2 (5 bases). The CDR3 sequence: CATSDLAGSSGELFF. Written as DNA, the CDR3 is TGTGCCACCAGTGATTTAGCTGGGAGTTCCGGGGAGCTGTTTTTT.